These 17 T cell receptor beta chains originate from one sample sequenced in a study of OX40 agonist ivuxolimab in advanced cancers. Method: immunoSEQ multiplex PCR; TCRdb's copy keeps in-frame clones and lacks some. The sample has around 85,000 clones, 91% seen once. The sequencing here drew on CD4+ or CD8+ T cells sorted from blood, taken in a trial of the OX40 agonist ivuxolimab. These receptors were obtained from an adult with an advanced solid tumor such as melanoma, head and neck, liver or kidney cancer.

This clone was picked up a small number of times. The chain recombines TRBV28 with TRBJ2-7, with 8 bases identical to TRBD2. Germline V gene lookup returns CDR1 MDHEN and CDR2 SYDVKM. The length of the CDR3 is 13 residues. The V segment lost 11 bases and the J segment 3 bases; nucleotides outside the gene matches: 9. CDR3 sequence reads: CACNGGRSYEQYF. CDR3 nucleotides: TGTGCCTGCAACGGCGGGAGGAGCTACGAGCAGTACTTC.

The count of this clone is one. The chain recombines TRBV6-6 with TRBJ2-7; D might be TRBD1 (5 bases). Trimming removed 8 bases from V and 1 base from J, with 9 bases in between. The CDR3 totals 12 residues. In germline, CDR1 is MNHNY, CDR2 SVGAGI (reference sequence). For the CDR3, the DNA is TGTGCCAGCCGGCCAGGGTCCTACGAGCAGTACTTC. Protein sequence: CASRPGSYEQYF.

This clone was picked up a small number of times. This chain connects TRBV7-9 to TRBJ2-5, with TRBD1 as a possible D gene (6 bases). Looked up from germline, CDR1 is SEHNR and CDR2 is FQNEAQ (reference sequence). The CDR3 has 15 residues. V lost 3 bases, J lost 1 base, and 12 bases lay in between. The CDR3 reads CASSFGLDSQETQYF. CDR3 nucleotide sequence: TGTGCCAGCAGCTTCGGCCTGGACAGCCAAGAGACCCAGTACTTC. Combining the CDR3 with reference TRBV7-9 and TRBJ2-5 gives the whole variable domain DTGVSQNPRHKITKRGQNVTFRCDPISEHNRLYWYRQTLGQGPEFLTYFQNEAQLEKSRLLSDRFSAERPKGSFSTLEIQRTEQGDSAMYLCASSFGLDSQETQYFGPGTRLLVL.

The chain has TRBV9 and TRBJ1-4; D may be TRBD1 (5 bases). Per germline, CDR1 SGDLS and CDR2 YYNGEE. Trimming took off 0 bases at V and 1 base at J, with 7 bases between the two ends. This CDR3 contains 15 residues. The DNA for the CDR3 is TGTGCCAGCAGCGTAGAGGGGCAAACTAATGAAAAACTGTTTTTT. Protein: CASSVEGQTNEKLFF.

This clone came up a few times. V is TRBV4-1 and J is TRBJ2-1; possibly TRBD1 for D (5 bases). CDR1 is MGHRA and CDR2 is YSYEKL in the germline V gene. V was cut by 0 bases and J by 12 bases, with 12 bases left in between. The CDR3 totals 13 residues. CDR3 in DNA: TGCGCCAGCAGCCAAGATCGGCATGGGGCGCAGTTCTTC. Amino acid sequence: CASSQDRHGAQFF.

V and J are TRBV5-1 and TRBJ2-2; perhaps TRBD2 as D (6 bases). Germline-derived CDR1 and CDR2 are SGHRS and YFSETQ. The V and J ends lost 5 bases and 0 bases respectively, with 8 bases between them. CDR3 size: 14 residues. The CDR3 DNA reads as TGCGCCAGCAGGAGCGGGCCGAACACCGGGGAGCTGTTTTTT. It specifies CASRSGPNTGELFF. The complete variable domain, with remaining parts taken from reference TRBV5-1 and TRBJ2-2, reads KAGVTQTPRYLIKTRGQQVTLSCSPISGHRSVSWYQQTPGQGLQFLFEYFSETQRNKGNFPGRFSGRQFSNSRSEMNVSTLELGDSALYLCASRSGPNTGELFFGEGSRLTVL.

The V gene is TRBV19, the J gene TRBJ2-3; 12 positions agree with TRBD2. Germline-derived CDR1 and CDR2 are LNHDA and SQIVND (reference sequence). The CDR3 runs 16 residues. V shed 6 bases, J shed 0 bases, and the junction held 4 bases outside the gene matches. For the CDR3, the DNA is TGTGCCAGTAGATGGACTAGCGGGACTAGCACAGATACGCAGTATTTT. This encodes CASRWTSGTSTDTQYF. The full variable domain, completed using reference TRBV19 and TRBJ2-3, is DGGITQSPKYLFRKEGQNVTLSCEQNLNHDAMYWYRQDPGQGLRLIYYSQIVNDFQKGDIAEGYSVSREKKESFPLTVTSAQKNPTAFYLCASRWTSGTSTDTQYFGPGTRLTVL.

This chain links TRBV5-6 with TRBJ1-4; no definite D call. Germline V gives CDR1 SGHDT, CDR2 YYEEEE. This CDR3 spans 13 amino acids. The V end lost 4 bases, the J end lost 4 bases, and 8 bases lay between the germline ends. CDR3: CASSPSLNEKLFF. The CDR3 nucleotides are TGTGCCAGCAGCCCGAGTCTTAATGAAAAACTGTTTTTT. Together with reference TRBV5-6 and TRBJ1-4, the CDR3 gives the full variable domain: DAGVTQSPTHLIKTRGQQVTLRCSPKSGHDTVSWYQQALGQGPQFIFQYYEEEERQRGNFPDRFSGHQFPNYSSELNVNALLLGDSALYLCASSPSLNEKLFFGSGTQLSVL.

The genes are TRBV5-4 and TRBJ2-7; 10 bases are a match to TRBD1. CDR3 length: 14 amino acids. The V and J ends lost 4 bases and 3 bases, in that order; junction bases with no gene match: 4. Germline CDR1 and CDR2: SGHNT and YYREEE (reference sequence). The CDR3 DNA sequence: TGTGCCAGCAGCCCCTGGACAGGGGGCTACGAGCAGTACTTC. Encoded protein: CASSPWTGGYEQYF.

A note on this clone: In the same sample, other DNA sequences code for this CDR3. V usage is TRBV10-3 and J usage is TRBJ2-3, with 11 positions matching TRBD2. From germline, CDR1 is ENHRY and CDR2 SYGVKD. V lost 6 bases, J lost 6 bases, and 8 bases stayed unmatched. The CDR3 has 15 amino acids. The CDR3 here is CAIRDTSGSADTQYF. DNA of the CDR3: TGTGCCATCAGGGACACTAGCGGGAGTGCGGATACGCAGTATTTT.

This chain links TRBV27 with TRBJ2-1; 9 bases line up with TRBD2. The ends lost 3 bases at V and 10 bases at J; junction bases unmatched: 13. This CDR3 is built from 16 residues. CDR1 and CDR2 from the germline V gene are MNHEY and SMNVEV (reference sequence). As DNA, the CDR3 is TGTGCCAGCAGTTTGCGGGCTAGCGGGGCCGAACGAGAGCAGTTCTTC. This translates into CASSLRASGAEREQFF.

The genes are TRBV18 and TRBJ1-1; D remains unclear. In germline, CDR1 is KGHSH, CDR2 LQKENI. This CDR3 is built from 14 residues. V shed 2 bases and J shed 3 bases, with 10 bases lying between them. CDR3 amino acids: CASSPSTGDTEAFF. CDR3 nucleotides: TGTGCCAGCTCACCATCCACCGGGGACACTGAAGCTTTCTTT.

This chain links TRBV7-2 with TRBJ1-5; maybe TRBD1 (5 bases). V was clipped by 2 bases and J by 3 bases, with 11 bases between them. The CDR3 has 15 residues. CDR1 and CDR2 from the germline V gene are SGHTA and FQGNSA. The CDR3 bases are TGTGCCAGCAGCTTATATTCAGGGTCCAATCAGCCCCAGCATTTT. Translated: CASSLYSGSNQPQHF.

The chain couples TRBV19 to TRBJ2-1; 7 bases fit TRBD2. The CDR3 runs 14 residues. J was trimmed by 5 bases and V by 3 bases; bases with no gene match: 4. The germline gives CDR1 LNHDA, CDR2 SQIVND (reference sequence). CDR3 in amino acids: CASSMVTSNNEQFF. The DNA of the CDR3 is TGTGCCAGTAGTATGGTGACTAGCAACAATGAGCAGTTCTTC.

The chain links TRBV5-6 to TRBJ2-3, with TRBD1 as a possible D gene (8 bases). Germline V gene data show CDR1 as SGHDT and CDR2 as YYEEEE. The CDR3 has 15 residues. CDR3 sequence (DNA): TGTGCTAAAGTCGGGAGGACAGGGTCCACAGATACGCAGTATTTT. Translated, it gives CAKVGRTGSTDTQYF.

This clone has only one observation. The V call is TRBV19, the J call TRBJ1-6, with D tentatively TRBD1 (5 bases). The V gene lost 1 base and the J gene lost 9 bases, with 13 bases spanning the gap. Germline V gives CDR1 LNHDA, CDR2 SQIVND (reference sequence). The CDR3 is 15 amino acids. The CDR3 is CASSIGQGYGSPLHF. As DNA, the CDR3 is TGTGCCAGTAGTATAGGGCAGGGATACGGTTCACCCCTCCACTTT. The complete variable domain, with remaining parts taken from reference TRBV19 and TRBJ1-6, reads DGGITQSPKYLFRKEGQNVTLSCEQNLNHDAMYWYRQDPGQGLRLIYYSQIVNDFQKGDIAEGYSVSREKKESFPLTVTSAQKNPTAFYLCASSIGQGYGSPLHFGNGTRLTVT.

The rearrangement links TRBV5-8 to TRBJ2-1, with D possibly TRBD1 on 10 matching bases. The V gene lost 4 bases and the J gene lost 7 bases, with 27 bases spanning the gap. The CDR3 loop spans 18 amino acids. Germline V gene sequence: CDR1 SGHTS, CDR2 YDEGEE. CDR3 sequence reads: CASSRDRGFAGGLNEQFF. The CDR3 nucleotides read TGTGCCAGCAGCCGGGACAGGGGCTTTGCGGGAGGGCTGAATGAGCAGTTCTTC. The variable domain in full, with the rest retrieved from reference TRBV5-8 and TRBJ2-1, is EAGVTQSPTHLIKTRGQQATLRCSPISGHTSVYWYQQALGLGLQFLLWYDEGEERNRGNFPPRFSGRQFPNYSSELNVNALELEDSALYLCASSRDRGFAGGLNEQFFGPGTRLTVL.